A single sample gave rise to the 31 T cell receptor beta chains below, sequenced in a study of shared clonotypes between healthy human individuals. Here immunoSEQ multiplex PCR was the method, and the copy in TCRdb shows in-frame clones only, minus some. The sample gives over 2 million clones, 80% to 95% of which show up once; more than 0.35% is in the top ten. Specimen: naive CD4+ T cells from PBMCs. Subset meaning: CD45RA+ positively selected. These receptors came from a man between 18 and 35 years old in good health. Some clones in this sample may be carry-over from other donors' samples.

This clone has just one count. The V call is TRBV11-1, the J call TRBJ2-4; D uncertain. V lost 5 bases, J lost 0 bases, and 14 bases lay in between. This CDR3 has 16 residues. Looked up from germline, CDR1 is SGHAT and CDR2 is FQDESV (reference sequence). CDR3 loop: CASSLGPSIAKNIQYF. CDR3 sequence (DNA): TGTGCCAGCAGCCTAGGACCCAGCATAGCCAAAAACATTCAGTACTTC.

The genes are TRBV29-1 and TRBJ2-5, with D tentatively TRBD2 (5 bases). This CDR3 has 13 amino acids. Germline V gene lookup returns CDR1 SQVTM and CDR2 ANQGSEA. V was cut by 2 bases and J by 5 bases, with 12 bases left in between. This chain's CDR3 is CSVERGSGETQYF. The CDR3 DNA sequence: TGCAGCGTTGAAAGAGGGTCAGGCGAGACCCAGTACTTC.

The genes are TRBV7-6 and TRBJ2-4, with 8 bases that match TRBD1. Germline values: CDR1 SGHVS, CDR2 FNYEAQ. This CDR3 is built from 15 residues. V dropped 2 bases and J dropped 7; count of bases not matched to a gene: 7. The CDR3 sequence: CASSLMAGGANIQYF. CDR3 sequence (DNA): TGTGCCAGCAGCTTAATGGCAGGGGGCGCGAACATTCAGTACTTC. Full variable domain (rest looked up from reference TRBV7-6 and TRBJ2-4): GAGVSQSPRYKVTKRGQDVALRCDPISGHVSLYWYRQALGQGPEFLTYFNYEAQQDKSGLPNDRFSAERPEGSISTLTIQRTEQRDSAMYRCASSLMAGGANIQYFGAGTRLSVL.

The genes are TRBV18 and TRBJ1-2, with 10 bases fitting TRBD1. The germline CDR1 and CDR2 sequences are KGHSH and LQKENI. V was clipped by 1 base and J by 4 bases; unmatched bases: 9. The CDR3 is 17 residues long. CDR3 DNA sequence: TGTGCCAGCTCACCACGATTAACAGGACAGGGGGGCTATGGCTACACCTTC. Translated, it gives CASSPRLTGQGGYGYTF.

The chain employs TRBV28 and TRBJ2-7; the D gene is possibly TRBD2 (6 bases). The V gene's germline CDR1 is MDHEN and CDR2 SYDVKM. This CDR3 comprises 14 residues. V shed 6 bases and J shed 2 bases, with 14 bases lying between them. CDR3 DNA sequence: TGTGCCAGCAGACCGGGGCCGGGGGCCTACGAGCAGTACTTC. This translates into CASRPGPGAYEQYF.

V usage is TRBV7-2 and J usage is TRBJ2-7; no reliable D call. The CDR3 consists of 14 residues. Between the trimmed V and J ends, which lost 1 base and 0 bases, there was a span of 7 bases. From germline, CDR1 is SGHTA and CDR2 FQGNSA. CDR3 in DNA: TGTGCCAGCAGCTTAGTCGTCAGCTCCTACGAGCAGTACTTC. Residues: CASSLVVSSYEQYF.

This clone was detected only once. This sample also contains other DNA sequences that code for the same CDR3. The rearrangement uses TRBV5-1 and TRBJ2-3; D unclear. The V gene's germline CDR1 is SGHRS and CDR2 YFSETQ. Trimming shortened V by 2 bases and J by 2 bases, and 9 bases separated the two germline ends. The CDR3 is made up of 14 amino acids. CDR3 in amino acids: CASSLGQNTDTQYF. The CDR3 DNA sequence: TGCGCCAGCAGCTTAGGGCAGAACACAGATACGCAGTATTTT. Together with reference TRBV5-1 and TRBJ2-3, the CDR3 gives the full variable domain: KAGVTQTPRYLIKTRGQQVTLSCSPISGHRSVSWYQQTPGQGLQFLFEYFSETQRNKGNFPGRFSGRQFSNSRSEMNVSTLELGDSALYLCASSLGQNTDTQYFGPGTRLTVL.

The chain is built from TRBV28 and TRBJ1-1; D is uncertain. V was trimmed by 6 bases and J by 9 bases, leaving 11 bases between them. The CDR3 runs 11 residues. Germline V gene sequence: CDR1 MDHEN, CDR2 SYDVKM. The DNA of the CDR3 is TGTGCCAGCAGCTGGACTGATCAAGCTTTCTTT. Translation: CASSWTDQAFF.

This chain connects TRBV2 to TRBJ1-3; 9 positions match TRBD1. CDR1 is SNHLY, CDR2 FYNNEI, per germline. Trimming removed 6 bases from V and 0 bases from J; junction bases left unmatched: 21. The CDR3 loop spans 21 amino acids. The CDR3 bases are TGTGCCAGCAGAGGGACAGGGCAAATCGGGAGGAACCCATTCTCTGGAAACACCATATATTTT. It encodes CASRGTGQIGRNPFSGNTIYF.

V and J are TRBV5-4 and TRBJ2-2; D not certain. Germline V gene lookup returns CDR1 SGHNT and CDR2 YYREEE (reference sequence). The V end was cut by 7 bases, the J end by 1 base, with 11 bases between. The CDR3 covers 14 residues. The CDR3 spells CASLRAENTGELFF. In nucleotides, the CDR3 is TGTGCCAGCCTCCGAGCTGAGAACACCGGGGAGCTGTTTTTT. The full variable domain, in which reference TRBV5-4 and TRBJ2-2 provide the parts outside the CDR3, is ETGVTQSPTHLIKTRGQQVTLRCSSQSGHNTVSWYQQALGQGPQFIFQYYREEENGRGNFPPRFSGLQFPNYSSELNVNALELDDSALYLCASLRAENTGELFFGEGSRLTVL.

V is TRBV11-1 and J is TRBJ2-1; D might be TRBD2 (5 bases). Germline V lookup: CDR1 SGHAT, CDR2 FQDESV (reference sequence). With 1 base removed from V and 6 bases from J, the gap between germline ends came to 7 bases. The CDR3 extends over 13 amino acids. CDR3 sequence: CASSLVRGNEQFF. The CDR3 nucleotides are TGTGCCAGCAGCTTAGTCCGGGGCAATGAGCAGTTCTTC.

This clone was counted once. This chain joins TRBV2 and TRBJ2-1, with D unresolved. V was pared by 5 bases and J by 0 bases, with 11 bases between. Germline CDR1 SNHLY, CDR2 FYNNEI. The CDR3 totals 15 residues. The CDR3 DNA reads TGTGCCAGCAGTCAATACCTGAGCTCCTACAATGAGCAGTTCTTC. Protein sequence: CASSQYLSSYNEQFF.

There are a few counts of this clone. This chain's CDR3 is CSAPQREKLFF. CDR3 coding DNA: TGCAGTGCTCCTCAGCGAGAAAAACTGTTTTTT. The chain employs TRBV20-1 and TRBJ1-4, with D unclear. This CDR3 is 11 amino acids long. The germline V gene has CDR1 DFQATT and CDR2 SNEGSKA (reference sequence). The V gene lost 5 bases and the J gene lost 8 bases, with 9 bases spanning the gap.

This chain connects TRBV5-6 to TRBJ2-3, with 12 bases identical to TRBD2. Germline CDR1 is SGHDT and CDR2 is YYEEEE. The CDR3 totals 16 residues. V was pared by 4 bases and J by 6 bases, with 9 bases of the junction left unmatched. The CDR3 DNA is TGTGCCAGCAGCCAACTCACTAGCGGGAGGCATGATACGCAGTATTTT. It codes for CASSQLTSGRHDTQYF.

This clone has just one count. The chain combines TRBV7-8 with TRBJ1-5; tentatively, D is TRBD1 (6 bases). CDR1 SGHVS and CDR2 FQNEAQ come from the germline V gene. The germline V and J ends were trimmed by 4 bases and 3 bases, with 13 bases remaining between them. The CDR3 totals 15 residues. This chain's CDR3 is CASSSHRVNNQPQHF. The CDR3 nucleotides read TGTGCCAGCAGCTCACACAGGGTAAACAATCAGCCCCAGCATTTT.

The genes are TRBV6-5 and TRBJ1-2; maybe TRBD1 (6 bases). Per the germline V gene, CDR1 is MNHEY and CDR2 is SVGAGI. V lost 3 bases to trimming and J lost 3 bases, with 14 bases between them. This CDR3 has 15 amino acids. In DNA, the CDR3 is TGTGCCAGCAGTTATTCGCGGAGGGGGTACTATGGCTACACCTTC. This gives the protein CASSYSRRGYYGYTF.

The rearrangement uses TRBV9 and TRBJ2-3; D remains unclear. Germline V CDR1 and CDR2: SGDLS, YYNGEE. Between the trimmed V and J ends, which lost 2 bases and 0 bases, there was a span of 10 bases. The CDR3 covers 15 residues. The CDR3 DNA reads as TGTGCCAGCAGCGTGGACGGTTTTAGCACAGATACGCAGTATTTT. This gives the protein CASSVDGFSTDTQYF.

The genes are TRBV28 and TRBJ2-6, with D unclear. There are 16 residues in the CDR3. Germline assignment: CDR1 MDHEN and CDR2 SYDVKM. V was trimmed by 5 bases and J by 6 bases, leaving 17 bases between them. The CDR3 DNA is TGTGCCAGCAGTCTTATGGGCCCGCCCCCGGCCAACGTCCTGACTTTC. It is translated as CASSLMGPPPANVLTF. Variable domain in full (rest from reference TRBV28 and TRBJ2-6): DVKVTQSSRYLVKRTGEKVFLECVQDMDHENMFWYRQDPGLGLRLIYFSYDVKMKEKGDIPEGYSVSREKKERFSLILESASTNQTSMYLCASSLMGPPPANVLTFGAGSRLTVL.

This clone appeared once. The chain employs TRBV18 and TRBJ2-3; 10 positions agree with TRBD2. The length of the CDR3 is 16 residues. Trimming cost V 3 bases and J 3 bases; bases outside gene matches: 6. Per germline, CDR1 KGHSH and CDR2 LQKENI. DNA of the CDR3: TGTGCCAGCTCACCCGAACTAGCGGGATTAACAGATACGCAGTATTTT. Translating gives CASSPELAGLTDTQYF.

This chain connects TRBV5-1 to TRBJ2-3; D is unresolved. The CDR3 is 14 amino acids. Trimming took off 2 bases at V and 2 bases at J, with 9 bases between the two ends. Germline CDR1 and CDR2: SGHRS and YFSETQ. This chain's CDR3 is CASSLAKYTDTQYF. The CDR3 coding sequence is TGCGCCAGCAGCTTAGCGAAATACACAGATACGCAGTATTTT.

This clone was detected once. V gene TRBV5-1 combines with J gene TRBJ1-2; maybe TRBD1 (5 bases). This CDR3 spans 14 amino acids. The V gene's germline CDR1 is SGHRS and CDR2 YFSETQ. The V end lost 0 bases, the J end lost 6 bases, and 12 bases lay between the germline ends. The CDR3 reads CASSLVGAVNGYTF. Written as DNA, the CDR3 is TGCGCCAGCAGCTTGGTTGGGGCCGTGAATGGCTACACCTTC.

This chain uses TRBV29-1 with TRBJ2-7; perhaps TRBD2 as D (5 bases). The V end was cut by 3 bases, the J end by 3 bases, with 9 bases between. Germline V lookup: CDR1 SQVTM, CDR2 ANQGSEA. The CDR3 loop spans 12 amino acids. CDR3 bases: TGCAGCGTTGAGGAGGACGGCTACGAGCAGTACTTC. Translating it yields CSVEEDGYEQYF.

The J gene is TRBJ1-5, the V gene TRBV7-2; no firm D call. V was shortened by 5 bases and J by 6 bases, with 8 bases between the two germline ends. The CDR3 is 12 amino acids. CDR1 and CDR2 (germline): SGHTA, FQGNSA. The chain's CDR3 is CASSPFGQPQHF. The CDR3 DNA sequence: TGTGCCAGCAGCCCCTTTGGTCAGCCCCAGCATTTT.

The rearrangement links TRBV28 to TRBJ2-2; perhaps TRBD2 as D (6 bases). The germline CDR1 and CDR2 sequences are MDHEN and SYDVKM. CDR3 length equals 15 residues. V was trimmed by 6 bases and J by 1 base, leaving 12 bases between them. CDR3 amino acids: CASRAGLKNTGELFF. CDR3 in DNA: TGTGCCAGCAGGGCGGGACTCAAGAACACCGGGGAGCTGTTTTTT. Combining the CDR3 with reference TRBV28 and TRBJ2-2 gives the whole variable domain DVKVTQSSRYLVKRTGEKVFLECVQDMDHENMFWYRQDPGLGLRLIYFSYDVKMKEKGDIPEGYSVSREKKERFSLILESASTNQTSMYLCASRAGLKNTGELFFGEGSRLTVL.

A note on this clone: Other DNA sequences in the same sample also yield this CDR3. In nucleotides, the CDR3 is TGTGCCAGCAGCTTAAGTCCAGATACGCAGTATTTT. This translates into CASSLSPDTQYF. The chain carries TRBV11-3 and TRBJ2-3; D not certain. The CDR3 sequence is 12 residues long. Germline V gives CDR1 SGHNT, CDR2 YENEEA. Trimming pared 2 bases from V and 4 bases from J, leaving 4 bases between. Filled out from reference TRBV11-3 and TRBJ2-3, the complete variable domain reads EAGVVQSPRYKIIEKKQPVAFWCNPISGHNTLYWYLQNLGQGPELLIRYENEEAVDDSQLPKDRFSAERLKGVDSTLKIQPAELGDSAVYLCASSLSPDTQYFGPGTRLTVL.

The chain combines TRBV2 with TRBJ1-1; 7 bases map to TRBD1. From germline, CDR1 is SNHLY and CDR2 FYNNEI. The CDR3 loop spans 15 amino acids. V was clipped by 5 bases and J by 0 bases; unmatched bases: 6. CDR3 sequence: CASSRQGTVNTEAFF. CDR3 coding DNA: TGTGCCAGCAGTAGGCAGGGGACAGTGAACACTGAAGCTTTCTTT.

This chain connects TRBV5-6 to TRBJ1-1; a possible D gene is TRBD1 (6 bases). The CDR3 covers 16 residues. The germline V and J ends were trimmed by 5 bases and 1 base, with 18 bases remaining between them. The germline gives CDR1 SGHDT, CDR2 YYEEEE. In DNA, the CDR3 is TGTGCCAGCAGTCCCGGCTGGGGGGGCGCGAACACTGAAGCTTTCTTT. It specifies CASSPGWGGANTEAFF.

V gene TRBV5-1 combines with J gene TRBJ2-5; D unclear. The germline V and J ends were trimmed by 4 bases and 2 bases, with 9 bases remaining between them. Germline V gene lookup returns CDR1 SGHRS and CDR2 YFSETQ. The CDR3 sequence is 13 residues long. The CDR3: CASSADGQETQYF. The CDR3, as DNA: TGCGCCAGCAGCGCAGACGGACAAGAGACCCAGTACTTC.

The V gene is TRBV5-1, the J gene TRBJ2-7, with 9 positions matching TRBD2. This CDR3 is 17 amino acids long. CDR1 is SGHRS, CDR2 YFSETQ, per germline. The V gene end was trimmed by 4 bases and the J gene end by 2 bases; junction bases not matched to a gene: 13. The DNA for the CDR3 is TGCGCCAGCAGCCCCGGACTAGCGTCGCAACGTACCTACGAGCAGTACTTC. Translation: CASSPGLASQRTYEQYF.

The genes are TRBV7-2 and TRBJ2-7; a weak D match, TRBD2 (6 bases). Trimming pared 7 bases from V and 9 bases from J, leaving 22 bases between. Germline V lookup: CDR1 SGHTA, CDR2 FQGNSA. CDR3 length equals 14 residues. CDR3 in amino acids: CASNPAGGGAGQYF. Here the CDR3 DNA reads TGTGCCAGCAACCCAGCGGGTGGGGGAGCCGGGCAGTACTTC. The whole variable domain, filled in from reference TRBV7-2 and TRBJ2-7, reads GAGVSQSPSNKVTEKGKDVELRCDPISGHTALYWYRQSLGQGLEFLIYFQGNSAPDKSGLPSDRFSAERTGGSVSTLTIQRTQQEDSAVYLCASNPAGGGAGQYFGPGTRLTVT.

CDR3 residues: CASSRTSGDTIYF. CDR3 in DNA: TGTGCCAGCAGTCGGACGTCGGGGGACACCATATATTTT. This chain connects TRBV6-6 to TRBJ1-3, with TRBD1 as a possible D gene (5 bases). The V gene lost 5 bases and the J gene lost 8 bases, with 13 bases spanning the gap. Germline loops: CDR1 MNHNY, CDR2 SVGAGI (reference sequence). The CDR3 loop spans 13 amino acids.